This T cell receptor (beta chain) was sequenced during a study of PD-1 blockade in classical Hodgkin lymphoma. The CDR3 has 11 residues. Germline CDR1 and CDR2: MNHEY and SVGAGI. V gave up 8 bases and J gave up 6 bases, with 10 bases separating them. The protocol was immunoSEQ multiplex PCR, while the TCRdb copy is restricted to in-frame clones and leaves out a portion. The repertoire holds about 93,000 clones, just under 80% seen once, with roughly 10% in the top ten. Noted time point: cycle 4 day 1 (C4D1), after around six weeks of nivolumab. No patient escaped relapse after autologous stem cell transplantation, and brentuximab vedotin exposure varied.

This TCR was sampled from a human donor with classical Hodgkin lymphoma. The chain couples TRBV6-5 to TRBJ1-2; possible D gene TRBD1, 5 bases. Sequencing was performed on peripheral blood mononuclear cells (PBMCs), taken before the fourth cycle of nivolumab. This CDR3 is CASHGADGYTF. CDR3 DNA: TGTGCCAGCCATGGGGCGGATGGCTACACCTTC.